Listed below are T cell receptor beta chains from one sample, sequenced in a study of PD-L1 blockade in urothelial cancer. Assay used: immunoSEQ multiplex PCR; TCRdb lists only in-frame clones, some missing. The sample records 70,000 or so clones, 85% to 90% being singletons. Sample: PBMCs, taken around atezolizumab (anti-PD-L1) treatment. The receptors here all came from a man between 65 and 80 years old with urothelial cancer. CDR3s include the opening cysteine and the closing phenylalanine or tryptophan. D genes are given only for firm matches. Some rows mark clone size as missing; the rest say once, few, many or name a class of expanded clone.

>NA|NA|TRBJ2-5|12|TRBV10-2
TGCGCCAGCAGTGAGTCGGAGGAGACCCAGTACTTC
CASSESEETQYF
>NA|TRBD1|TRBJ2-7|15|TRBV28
TGTGCCAGCAGTTTAAAAGGGACAGTGACCTACGAGCAGTACTTC
CASSLKGTVTYEQYF
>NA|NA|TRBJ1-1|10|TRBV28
TGTGCCAGTACAGGTCATGGAGCTTTCTTT
CASTGHGAFF
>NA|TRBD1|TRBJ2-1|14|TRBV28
TGTGCCAGCAGTTCCGGGACAGGGGGCCATGAGCAGTTCTTC
CASSSGTGGHEQFF
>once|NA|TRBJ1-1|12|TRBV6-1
TGTGCCAGCAGAGCCGGGACATGGGGGGCTTTCTTT
CASRAGTWGAFF
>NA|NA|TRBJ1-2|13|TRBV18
TGTGCCAGCTCACCCGGGAGCGACTATGGCTACACCTTC
CASSPGSDYGYTF
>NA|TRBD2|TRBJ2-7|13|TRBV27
TGTGCCAGCAGCCAGCGGGGGCACTACGAGCAGTACTTC
CASSQRGHYEQYF
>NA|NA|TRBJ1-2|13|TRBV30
TGTGCCTGGACGAGAATGGGGGGGTTTGGCTACACCTTC
CAWTRMGGFGYTF
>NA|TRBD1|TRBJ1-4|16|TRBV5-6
TGTGCCAGCAGCACGACCGGGACAGGGTCTAGTGAAAAACTGTTTTTT
CASSTTGTGSSEKLFF
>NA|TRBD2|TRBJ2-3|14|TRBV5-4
TGTGCCAGCAGTCGGGGGGTTGGCACAGATACGCAGTATTTT
CASSRGVGTDTQYF
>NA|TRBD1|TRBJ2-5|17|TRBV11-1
TGTGCCAGCAGCGCAACACCCGCCGGGACAGCACAAGAGACCCAGTACTTC
CASSATPAGTAQETQYF
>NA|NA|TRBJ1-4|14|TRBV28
TGTGCCAGCGGGGTACAGGGATCGGGGGAAAAACTGTTTTTT
CASGVQGSGEKLFF
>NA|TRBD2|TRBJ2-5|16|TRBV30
TGTGCCTGGAAAGGCGGGAGGGGGTCTGGTGGAGAGACCCAGTACTTC
CAWKGGRGSGGETQYF